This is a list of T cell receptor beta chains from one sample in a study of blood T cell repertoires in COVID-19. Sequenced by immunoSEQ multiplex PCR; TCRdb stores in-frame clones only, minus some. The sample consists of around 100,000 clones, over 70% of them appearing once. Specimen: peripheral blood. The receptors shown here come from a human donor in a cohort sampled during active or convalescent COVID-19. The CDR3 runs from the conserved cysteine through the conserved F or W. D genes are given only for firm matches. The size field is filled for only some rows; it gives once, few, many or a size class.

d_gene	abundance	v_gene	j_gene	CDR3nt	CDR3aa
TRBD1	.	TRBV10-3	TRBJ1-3	TGTGCCATCAGTAACCGGGACAGGGCTACTGGAAACACCATATATTTT	CAISNRDRATGNTIYF
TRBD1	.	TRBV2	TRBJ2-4	TGTGCCAGCAGTACGGGACAGTCAAACATTCAGTACTTC	CASSTGQSNIQYF
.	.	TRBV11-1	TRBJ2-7	TGTGCCAGCAGCTTAGCCGGGATGTTGGGGGCTGGCTACGAGCAGTACTTC	CASSLAGMLGAGYEQYF
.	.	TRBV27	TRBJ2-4	TGTGCCAGCAGTTTAAGCAGGGTGACCATTCAGTACTTC	CASSLSRVTIQYF
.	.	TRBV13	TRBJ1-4	TGTGCCAGCAGCCCGAGGGTCGGGCAATCCGAAAAACTGTTTTTT	CASSPRVGQSEKLFF
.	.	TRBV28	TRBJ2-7	TGTGCCAGCAGACACAACAGTGGGGGGGAGCAGTACTTC	CASRHNSGGEQYF
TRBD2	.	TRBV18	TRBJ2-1	TGTGCCAGCTCACCGGGCCAGCGGGGGGGGACCCACAATGAGCAGTTCTTC	CASSPGQRGGTHNEQFF
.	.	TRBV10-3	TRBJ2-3	TGTGCCATCAAGTTTTCGTCCAGCGGAAGCACAGATACGCAGTATTTT	CAIKFSSSGSTDTQYF
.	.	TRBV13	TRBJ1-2	TGTGCCAGCAGCTTAGGCCGGGCAGGGAACTATGGCTACACCTTC	CASSLGRAGNYGYTF
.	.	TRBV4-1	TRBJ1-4	TGCGCCAGCAGCCAAGTTGGGCCAACTAATGAAAAACTGTTTTTT	CASSQVGPTNEKLFF
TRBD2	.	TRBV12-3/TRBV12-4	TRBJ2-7	TGTGCCTCCGGGAGGGACGAGCAGTACTTC	CASGRDEQYF
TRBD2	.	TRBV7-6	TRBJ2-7	TGTGCCAGCAGCCAAAGTCTAGCGGGATCCTGGGAGCAGTACTTC	CASSQSLAGSWEQYF
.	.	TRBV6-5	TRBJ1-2	TGTGCCAGCAGTTACTCGATAGGACTTAACTATGGCTACACCTTC	CASSYSIGLNYGYTF
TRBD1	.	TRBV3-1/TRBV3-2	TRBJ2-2	TGTGCCAGCAGCCGTTCCATGACAGGGGGGACCGGGGAGCTGTTTTTT	CASSRSMTGGTGELFF
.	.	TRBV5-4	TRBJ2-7	TGTGCCAGCAGTGCGGGCTTAGAGACCTCCTACGAGCAGTACTTC	CASSAGLETSYEQYF
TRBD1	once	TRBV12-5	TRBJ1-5	TGTGCTAGTGGTTTCGGGACAGGGTGGGATTTTGGCAATCAGCCCCAGCATTTT	CASGFGTGWDFGNQPQHF
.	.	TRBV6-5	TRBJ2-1	TGTGCCAGCACAGGGAGCGGGTCCCCCTACAATGAGCAGTTCTTC	CASTGSGSPYNEQFF
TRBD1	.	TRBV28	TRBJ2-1	TGTGCCAGCAGTTTCTCCGGGACAGGGGGTTATGAGCAGTTCTTC	CASSFSGTGGYEQFF
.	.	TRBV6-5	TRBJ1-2	TGTGCCAGCAGTTACCGGGGGGGTGGCTACACCTTC	CASSYRGGGYTF
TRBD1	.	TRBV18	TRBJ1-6	TGTGCCAGCTCACCCGAGGGGGCAACCTCACCCCTCCACTTT	CASSPEGATSPLHF
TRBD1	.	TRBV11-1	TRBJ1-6	TGTGCCAGCAGCCGGACAGGCAATAATTCACCCCTCCACTTT	CASSRTGNNSPLHF
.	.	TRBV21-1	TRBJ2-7	TGTGCCAGCAACACGACAGGTAGCGAGCAGTACTTC	CASNTTGSEQYF
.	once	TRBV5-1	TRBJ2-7	TGCGCCAGCAGCGGCGCCCCCCAGGGCTCCAACGAGCAGTACTTC	CASSGAPQGSNEQYF
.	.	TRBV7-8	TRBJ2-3	TGTGCCAGCAGCTTAGGCAGTTCCTCTCCAGATACGCAGTATTTT	CASSLGSSSPDTQYF
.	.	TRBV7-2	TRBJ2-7	TGTGCCAGCAGCTTAGGTCCCAGCTCCTACGAGCAGTACTTC	CASSLGPSSYEQYF
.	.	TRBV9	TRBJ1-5	TGTGCCAGCAGCGTAGCTACGGAGGCGCCCCAGCATTTT	CASSVATEAPQHF
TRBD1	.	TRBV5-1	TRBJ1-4	TGCGCCAGCAGCGCACAGACAGGGATAACTAATGAAAAACTGTTTTTT	CASSAQTGITNEKLFF
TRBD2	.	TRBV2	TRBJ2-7	TGTGCCAGCAGAGCGGGACGGAGAGCCTACGAGCAGTACTTC	CASRAGRRAYEQYF
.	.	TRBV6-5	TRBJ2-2	TGTGCCAGCAGACACAGGGCGAACACCGGGGAGCTGTTTTTT	CASRHRANTGELFF
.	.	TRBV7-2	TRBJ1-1	TGTGCCAGCAGCTTAGCATCAGGCCTTGAAGCTTTCTTT	CASSLASGLEAFF
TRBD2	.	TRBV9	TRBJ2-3	TGTGCCAGCAGCGTAGTGGGGAGGGGCACAGATACGCAGTATTTT	CASSVVGRGTDTQYF
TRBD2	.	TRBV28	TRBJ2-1	TGTGCCAGCAGTGGGACTAGCGGGGTCCGGCCATATGAGCAGTTCTTC	CASSGTSGVRPYEQFF
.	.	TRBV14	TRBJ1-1	TGTGCCAGCAGCCCTGACGGACATTGGAACACTGAAGCTTTCTTT	CASSPDGHWNTEAFF
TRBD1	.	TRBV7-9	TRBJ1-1	TGTGCCAGCAGCTTAGAGGGGGCCAGGACTGAAGCTTTCTTT	CASSLEGARTEAFF
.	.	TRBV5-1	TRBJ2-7	TGCGCCAGCAGCTTAGGACAGTTAGCCTACGAGCAGTACTTC	CASSLGQLAYEQYF
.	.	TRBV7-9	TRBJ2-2	TGTGCCAGCAGAAGACAGACGAACACCGGGGAGCTGTTTTTT	CASRRQTNTGELFF
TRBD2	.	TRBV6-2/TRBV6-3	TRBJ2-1	TGTGCCAGCAGTATGGTGAGCGGGGGGCCGAACAATGAGCAGTTCTTC	CASSMVSGGPNNEQFF